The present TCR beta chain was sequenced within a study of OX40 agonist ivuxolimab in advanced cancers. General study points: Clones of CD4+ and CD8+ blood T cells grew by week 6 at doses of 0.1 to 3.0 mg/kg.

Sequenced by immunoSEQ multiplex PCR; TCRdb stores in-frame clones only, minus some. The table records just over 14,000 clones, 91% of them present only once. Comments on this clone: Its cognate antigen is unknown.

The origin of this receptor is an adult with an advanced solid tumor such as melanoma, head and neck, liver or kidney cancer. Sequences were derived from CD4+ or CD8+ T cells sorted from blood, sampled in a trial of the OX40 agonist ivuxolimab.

Written as DNA, the CDR3 is TGTGCCAGCAGTCCGTTACAGGGGTTGGTCGAGACCCAGTACTTC. This gives the protein CASSPLQGLVETQYF. The chain joins TRBV27 to TRBJ2-5; 7 bases fit TRBD1. Germline V gene sequence: CDR1 MNHEY, CDR2 SMNVEV (reference sequence). V lost 5 bases to trimming and J lost 5 bases; unmatched junction nucleotides: 11. This CDR3 spans 15 amino acids.